The 5 T cell receptor beta chains below were found in one sample sequenced in a study of spatial heterogeneity in lung cancer. TCRdb redid the calling of the 5' RACE reads with MiXCR, one entry per CDR3 protein. This table has approximately 47,000 distinct CDR3 sequences, approximately 7.6% appearing once. Time point indicated: sample taken at primary tumor resection. The input material, whole RNA from tumor, nontumor lung or frozen PBMC, was sequenced unsorted. This sample comprised PBMCs, obtained at surgery. The receptors were sampled from a female donor with early-stage non-small cell lung cancer.

This clonotype turned up a few times. The CDR3 protein is CASRLRAETYNEQFF. The CDR3, as DNA: TGTGCCAGCAGGCTCAGGGCAGAGACCTACAATGAGCAGTTCTTC. The rearrangement links TRBV19 to TRBJ2-1, with a tentative D call TRBD1 (5 bases). Germline V CDR1 and CDR2: LNHDA, SQIVND (reference sequence). This CDR3 spans 15 amino acids. Between the trimmed V and J ends, which lost 9 bases and 2 bases, there was a span of 17 bases.

In this sample, this clonotype turned up many times. The V gene is TRBV20-1, the J gene TRBJ2-5; TRBD2 agrees at 13 bases. CDR1 is DFQATT and CDR2 is SNEGSKA in the germline V gene (reference sequence). This CDR3 is built from 15 residues. After removal of 3 bases from V and 4 bases from J, the junction contained 5 bases not matched to a gene. This CDR3 reads CSASGTSGEAETQYF. The CDR3, as DNA: TGCAGTGCTAGTGGGACTAGCGGGGAGGCAGAGACCCAGTACTTC.

This clonotype was observed at least ten times. The chain couples TRBV7-9 to TRBJ2-3; the match to TRBD1 covers 9 bases. This CDR3 is built from 14 residues. From germline, CDR1 is SEHNR and CDR2 FQNEAQ (reference sequence). V lost 5 bases to trimming and J lost 4 bases; unmatched junction nucleotides: 4. CDR3 DNA: TGTGCCAGCAGCGGTGACAGGGGGTCAGATACGCAGTATTTT. It encodes CASSGDRGSDTQYF.

This clonotype was recorded a few times. The rearrangement uses TRBV20-1 and TRBJ1-6; perhaps TRBD1 as D (6 bases). This CDR3 has 13 amino acids. Germline CDR1 and CDR2: DFQATT and SNEGSKA (reference sequence). V dropped 7 bases and J dropped 14 bases, with 21 bases sitting between them. In DNA, the CDR3 is TGCAGTGTTCCGACAGGAGCGGTGGGGGCCCTCCACTTT. Protein sequence: CSVPTGAVGALHF.

This clonotype was found many times. The CDR3 DNA follows: TGTGCCAGCGGGGGACGCTTGAACACTGAAGCTTTCTTT. As protein: CASGGRLNTEAFF. V gene TRBV12-3 or TRBV12-4 combines with J gene TRBJ1-1; D is possibly TRBD1 (5 bases). CDR3 size: 13 residues. Deletions cut 8 bases from V and 0 bases from J, with 10 bases between.